One T cell receptor (beta chain) is described in this entry. This specimen belongs to a study of blood T cell repertoires in COVID-19. The CDR3 sequence is 14 residues long. The V gene's germline CDR1 is SGDLS and CDR2 YYNGEE. Trimming removed 4 bases from V and 2 bases from J, with 11 bases in between. Per the original methods: Using reference gene primer amplification, nucleated cell counts were estimated. Generated by immunoSEQ multiplex PCR, the TCRdb table keeps only in-frame clones and is missing some. Clonal size and the V and J genes are those of that table, whereas D and trimming came from the DNA. Altogether fewer than 300,000 clones are present, around 84% being singletons, with the ten largest covering 4.5% to 6%. Adults between roughly 18 and 95 years of age took part from 20 to 25 US areas.

The J gene is TRBJ2-3, the V gene TRBV9; no reliable D call. The sample was PBMCs or T cells enriched from blood (not recorded which). The receptor comes from a man aged 35 to 55 who had been exposed to COVID-19. The CDR3 DNA is TGTGCCAGCAGCCCCCGACTCCTCACAGATACGCAGTATTTT. Protein product: CASSPRLLTDTQYF. Drawing the rest from reference TRBV9 and TRBJ2-3, the complete variable domain is DSGVTQTPKHLITATGQRVTLRCSPRSGDLSVYWYQQSLDQGLQFLIQYYNGEERAKGNILERFSAQQFPDLHSELNLSSLELGDSALYFCASSPRLLTDTQYFGPGTRLTVL.